This T cell receptor beta chain was observed in a study of blood T cells in healthy people across ages (dated by TCRdb to between 2014 and 2016). Study-wide context: In model experiments, template switching captured roughly one uniquely barcoded TCR beta cDNA molecule for every two T cells. Four age groups were formed from the donors: young (average approximately 17 years), middle-aged (less than 40), aged (about 62) and long-lived (approximately 78). Using deep sequencing normalized with unique cDNA molecular identifiers, the study measured how TCR beta repertoire diversity changes with age. Donors of different ages were randomly distributed across sequencing lanes to avoid experimental bias. For two donors (one aged 18 to 29 and one aged 80 or older), the study analyzed two additional independent replicas of 1 million unique cDNA reads from the same blood draw.

V and J are trimmed by 7 bases and 6 bases, and the gene matches miss 5 bases of the junction. There are 15 amino acids in the CDR3, from cysteine to phenylalanine inclusive. The entry retains the CDR3 DNA only, 45 bases that are in frame from base 1. CDR1 SNHLY and CDR2 FYNNEI were looked up in the germline V gene. Paper-wide results and their limitations: Estimates of total diversity from one million sequenced T cells were regarded as lower bounds and underestimates. As age increased, observed TCR beta diversity per million T cells dropped in a roughly linear way, and a significant reduction was already evident by age 40. A strong correlation was found between observed TCR beta diversity and the percentage of naive T cells measured by flow cytometry. Conclusive comparison of naive and antigen-experienced compartments was prevented by the profiling of bulk unsorted PBMCs. Compared with the aged group, the long-lived group had more naive CD4+ T cells, fewer expanded clones and increased TCR diversity, suggesting age selection. The CMV infection status of donors was not known, potentially confounding age-related changes in expanded clonotypes.

This clonotype was counted only a few times. The target of this receptor is not known. Within one base of it there is no much larger clone, and no base qualities were kept. Libraries came from 5' RACE. The instrument was an Illumina HiSeq 2500. A second roughly 6 to 11 cycle PCR used a sample-barcoded 5' primer and a J-beta primer mix. A unique molecular identifier was introduced onto each TCR beta cDNA molecule by a template-switch 5' adaptor carrying 12 random nucleotides. Each sample yielded at least 3 million CDR3-containing paired-end reads. All of the RNA was converted into first-strand cDNA using the Mint cDNA synthesis kit, with a TRBC-specific oligonucleotide serving as the primer. Following uracil-DNA glycosylase treatment, all cDNA underwent a first 18-cycle PCR with the universal primers M1SS and BC2_uni_R. The original methods were these. Normalization of each sample was performed by random selection of 1 million high-quality reads, each carrying a distinct molecular identifier. Instead of being binned into consensus sequences, reads that shared molecular identifiers were thrown out. CDR3 identification, clonotype clustering and error correction used MiTCR with a Q25 quality threshold and the strictest error-elimination algorithm. A nonparametric unseen species model with Euler transformation was used to estimate a lower bound on total TCR beta diversity. TCRdb applied fastp at Q25 and MiXCR to the public reads, then kept only in-frame beta chains. Under each unique CDR3 protein, matching rows form one entry showing the most common genes and DNA. The V and J calls follow TCRdb's processing rather than the paper's. The sample includes some 1.5 million distinct CDR3 sequences, with approximately 28% observed a single time. The ten largest clones add up to 7.7% of the sample.

The roughly 39 donors, aged about 6 to 95 years, were systemically healthy Caucasian individuals from Russia. Each donor gave about 9.8 milliliters of peripheral blood, drawn into EDTA-treated Vacutainer tubes. Ficoll-Paque density-gradient centrifugation was used to isolate PBMCs, with at least 7 million per sample. Trizol reagent was used to extract total RNA from PBMCs, with at least 6 micrograms per sample. Naive CD45RAhigh/CD27high T cell percentages were measured by flow cytometry on a PBMC aliquot from every donor. The sequence joins TRBV2 to TRBJ1-6, with TRBD1 matching 11 junction bases. Material: blood. The TCR originated in a woman aged 25 to 45 in good health. In nucleotide form, the sequence is TGTGCCAGCAAACCGGACAGGGGGCGTAATTCACCCCTCCACTTT. Its translation reads: CASKPDRGRNSPLHF.